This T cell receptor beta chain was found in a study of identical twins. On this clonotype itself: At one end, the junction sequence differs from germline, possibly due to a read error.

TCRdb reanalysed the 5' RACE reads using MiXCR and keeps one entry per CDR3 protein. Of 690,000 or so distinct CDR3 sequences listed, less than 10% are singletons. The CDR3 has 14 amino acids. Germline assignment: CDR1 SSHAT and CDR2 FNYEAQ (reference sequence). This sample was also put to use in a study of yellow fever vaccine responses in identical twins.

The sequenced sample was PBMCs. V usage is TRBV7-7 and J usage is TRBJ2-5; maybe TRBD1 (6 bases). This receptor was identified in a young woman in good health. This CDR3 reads CASSVTGTQETQYF. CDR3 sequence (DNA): TGTGCTAGCAGCGTGACCGGGACACAAGAGACCCAGTACTTC.